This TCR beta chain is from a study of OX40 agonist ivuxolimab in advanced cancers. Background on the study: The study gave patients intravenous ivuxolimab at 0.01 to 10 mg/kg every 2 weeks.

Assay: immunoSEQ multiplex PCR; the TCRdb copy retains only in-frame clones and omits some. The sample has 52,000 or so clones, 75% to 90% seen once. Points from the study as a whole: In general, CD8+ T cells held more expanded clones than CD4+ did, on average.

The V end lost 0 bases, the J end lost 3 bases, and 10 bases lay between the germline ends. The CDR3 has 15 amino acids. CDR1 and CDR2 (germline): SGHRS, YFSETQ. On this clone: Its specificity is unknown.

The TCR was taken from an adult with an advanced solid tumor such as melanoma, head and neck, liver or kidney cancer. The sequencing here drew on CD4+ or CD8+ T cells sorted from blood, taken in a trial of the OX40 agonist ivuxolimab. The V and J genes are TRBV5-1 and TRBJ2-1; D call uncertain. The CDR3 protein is CASSLDGSDYNEQFF. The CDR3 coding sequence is TGCGCCAGCAGCTTGGACGGGTCCGACTACAATGAGCAGTTCTTC.